The 9 T cell receptor beta chains reported below all come from one sample, sequenced in a study of control samples from healthy donors and cancer patients. The data were produced by immunoSEQ multiplex PCR, yet TCRdb's version contains in-frame clones alone and is incomplete. The sample records about 120,000 clones, approximately 92% being singletons. The material sequenced was blood. All receptors derive from a man between 18 and 29 years old in good health.

The gene calls are TRBV24-1 and TRBJ2-5; perhaps TRBD2 as D (6 bases). Germline V gives CDR1 KGHDR, CDR2 SFDVKD. V was shortened by 7 bases and J by 0 bases, with 11 bases between the two germline ends. CDR3 length: 14 amino acids. CDR3 DNA: TGTGCCACCAGCCCGGGCGGGAACCAAGAGACCCAGTACTTC. This sequence encodes CATSPGGNQETQYF.

V gene TRBV5-6 combines with J gene TRBJ1-1, with unresolved D. The germline V and J ends were trimmed by 0 bases and 1 base, with 10 bases remaining between them. This CDR3 has 15 residues. CDR1 and CDR2 (germline): SGHDT, YYEEEE. In DNA form, the CDR3 reads TGTGCCAGCAGCTTGGCGATCTCAGGGAACACTGAAGCTTTCTTT. The encoded protein is CASSLAISGNTEAFF.

Notes on this clone: Because the CDR3's place on the DNA is in doubt, the DNA is left out and the CDR3 is given as listed by TCRdb. The genes are TRBV28 and TRBJ2-7; the table names TRBD1, a call not compared with the DNA. Looked up from germline, CDR1 is MDHEN and CDR2 is SYDVKM. The CDR3 is 17 residues long, counting both termini. CDR3 loop: CASSLGFGPGGSYEQYF.

The chain is built from TRBV11-2 and TRBJ2-3, with 8 bases aligning to TRBD2. The V gene's germline CDR1 is SGHAT and CDR2 FQNNGV. V was clipped by 4 bases and J by 5 bases; unmatched bases: 8. The CDR3 totals 15 residues. CDR3 residues: CASSSLGTSGDTQYF. In DNA form, the CDR3 reads TGTGCCAGCAGCTCCCTAGGGACTAGTGGAGATACGCAGTATTTT.

The chain is built from TRBV5-4 and TRBJ2-5; TRBD1 aligns across 9 bases. Trimming took 4 bases from V and 4 from J; bases not matched to a gene: 5. CDR1 is SGHNT, CDR2 YYREEE, per germline (reference sequence). The CDR3 has 14 amino acids. The CDR3 loop reads CASSTTGGGETQYF. CDR3 nucleotide sequence: TGTGCCAGCAGCACTACAGGGGGCGGAGAGACCCAGTACTTC.

The chain couples TRBV6-1 to TRBJ2-7, with TRBD1 matching over 9 bases. Trimming at V came to 3 bases and at J to 1 base, leaving 7 bases not matched to a gene. Germline loops: CDR1 MNHNS, CDR2 SASEGT. This CDR3 is 16 amino acids long. The CDR3 loop is CASSDPGQGLSYEQYF. CDR3 coding DNA: TGTGCCAGCAGTGATCCGGGACAGGGCCTTTCCTACGAGCAGTACTTC.

The genes are TRBV11-2 and TRBJ2-7; D uncertain. This CDR3 region has 19 residues. The germline V gene encodes CDR1 SGHAT and CDR2 FQNNGV. The V end was cut by 1 base, the J end by 0 bases, with 22 bases between. The CDR3 nucleotides are TGTGCCAGCAGCTTAGTATTAGGTTCGGGTTTTGGGATCTCCTACGAGCAGTACTTC. Amino acids: CASSLVLGSGFGISYEQYF. The whole variable domain, filled in from reference TRBV11-2 and TRBJ2-7, reads EAGVAQSPRYKIIEKRQSVAFWCNPISGHATLYWYQQILGQGPKLLIQFQNNGVVDDSQLPKDRFSAERLKGVDSTLKIQPAKLEDSAVYLCASSLVLGSGFGISYEQYFGPGTRLTVT.

This clone was detected once. The gene calls are TRBV15 and TRBJ2-2; TRBD1 is a possible D gene (6 bases). The CDR3 has 17 amino acids. From germline, CDR1 is LNHNV and CDR2 YYDKDF (reference sequence). V was clipped by 1 base and J by 2 bases, with 14 bases between them. The chain's CDR3 is CATSRGVQGANTGELFF. In nucleotides, the CDR3 is TGTGCCACCAGCAGAGGGGTACAGGGTGCTAACACCGGGGAGCTGTTTTTT.

The chain links TRBV7-2 to TRBJ1-2; unclear D gene. The CDR3 consists of 12 residues. Looked up from germline, CDR1 is SGHTA and CDR2 is FQGNSA. V was cut by 4 bases and J by 9 bases, with 12 bases left in between. For the CDR3, the DNA is TGTGCCAGCAGCTCCGTCACACGTAGCTACACCTTC. This gives the protein CASSSVTRSYTF.